This T cell receptor beta chain was identified during a study of blood T cell repertoires in COVID-19. At the level of the study: COVID-19 samples, acute and convalescent, were from the United States, Italy and Spain.

Method: immunoSEQ multiplex PCR; TCRdb's copy keeps in-frame clones and lacks some. The sample has 130,000 to 150,000 clones, about 80% seen once; the top ten hold around 4%. The germline CDR1 and CDR2 sequences are DFQATT and SNEGSKA (reference sequence). There are 13 residues in the CDR3. V lost 3 bases, J lost 4 bases, and 12 bases lay in between. This chain connects TRBV20-1 to TRBJ1-2; D perhaps matches TRBD1 (6 bases). Material: peripheral blood. The sequence was obtained from a man in his fifties or sixties with acute or convalescent COVID-19. The CDR3 nucleotides are TGCAGTGCTAGTTACAGGGTCGCCTATGGCTACACCTTC. Its protein product is CSASYRVAYGYTF.